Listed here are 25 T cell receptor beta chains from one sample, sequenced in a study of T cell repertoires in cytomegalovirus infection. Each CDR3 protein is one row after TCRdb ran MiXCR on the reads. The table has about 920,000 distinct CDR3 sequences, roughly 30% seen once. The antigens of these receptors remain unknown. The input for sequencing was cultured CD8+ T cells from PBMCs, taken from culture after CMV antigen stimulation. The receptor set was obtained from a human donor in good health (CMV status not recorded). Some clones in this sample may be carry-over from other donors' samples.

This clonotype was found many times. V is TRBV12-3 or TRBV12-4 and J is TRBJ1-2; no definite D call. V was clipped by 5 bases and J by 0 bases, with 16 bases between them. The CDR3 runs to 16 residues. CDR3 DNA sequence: TGTGCCAGCAGTCCTACTTGGTCACTGACTAACTATGGCTACACCTTC. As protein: CASSPTWSLTNYGYTF.

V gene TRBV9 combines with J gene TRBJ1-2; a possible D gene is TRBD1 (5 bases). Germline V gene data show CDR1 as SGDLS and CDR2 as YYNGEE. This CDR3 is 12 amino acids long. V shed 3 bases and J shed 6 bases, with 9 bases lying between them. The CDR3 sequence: CASSAGGNGYTF. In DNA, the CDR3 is TGTGCCAGCAGCGCCGGGGGAAATGGCTACACCTTC.

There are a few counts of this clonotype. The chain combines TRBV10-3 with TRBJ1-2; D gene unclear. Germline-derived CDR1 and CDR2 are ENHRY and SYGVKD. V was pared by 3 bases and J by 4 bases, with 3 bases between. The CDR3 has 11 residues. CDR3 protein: CAISDGYGYTF. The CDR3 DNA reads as TGTGCCATCAGTGATGGCTATGGCTACACCTTC.

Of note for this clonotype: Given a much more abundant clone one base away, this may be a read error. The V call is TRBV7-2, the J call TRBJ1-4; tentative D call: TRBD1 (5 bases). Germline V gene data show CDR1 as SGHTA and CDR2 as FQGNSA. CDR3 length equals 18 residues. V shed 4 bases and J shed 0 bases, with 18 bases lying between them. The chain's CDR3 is CTSSSQTVPFSTNEKLFF. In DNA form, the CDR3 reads TGTACCAGCAGCTCCCAGACAGTCCCCTTTTCAACTAATGAAAAACTGTTTTTT. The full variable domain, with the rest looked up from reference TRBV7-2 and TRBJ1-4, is GAGVSQSPSNKVTEKGKDVELRCDPISGHTALYWYRQSLGQGLEFLIYFQGNSAPDKSGLPSDRFSAERTGGSVSTLTIQRTQQEDSAVYLCTSSSQTVPFSTNEKLFFGSGTQLSVL.

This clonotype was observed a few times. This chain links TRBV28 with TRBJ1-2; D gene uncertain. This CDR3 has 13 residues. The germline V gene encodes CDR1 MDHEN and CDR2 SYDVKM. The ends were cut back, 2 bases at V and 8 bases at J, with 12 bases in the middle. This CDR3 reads CASSLRRIGGYTF. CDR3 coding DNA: TGTGCCAGCAGTTTAAGGCGGATTGGGGGCTACACCTTC.

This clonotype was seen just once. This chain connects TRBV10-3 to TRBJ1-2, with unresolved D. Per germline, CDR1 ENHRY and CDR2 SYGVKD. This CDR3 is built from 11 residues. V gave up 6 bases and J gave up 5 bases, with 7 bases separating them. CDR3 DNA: TGTGCCATCAGGGAGGATTATGGCTACACCTTC. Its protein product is CAIREDYGYTF.

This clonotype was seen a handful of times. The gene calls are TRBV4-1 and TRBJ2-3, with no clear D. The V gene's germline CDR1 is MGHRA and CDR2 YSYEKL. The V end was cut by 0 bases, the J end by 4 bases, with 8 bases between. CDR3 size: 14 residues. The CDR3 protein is CASSQDVTADTQYF. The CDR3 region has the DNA TGCGCCAGCAGCCAAGATGTAACAGCAGATACGCAGTATTTT.

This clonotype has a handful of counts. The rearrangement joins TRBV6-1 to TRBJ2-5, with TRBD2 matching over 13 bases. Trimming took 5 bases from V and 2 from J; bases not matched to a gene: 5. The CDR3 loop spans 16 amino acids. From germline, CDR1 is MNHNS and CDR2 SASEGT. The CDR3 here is CASSRGLAGSQETQYF. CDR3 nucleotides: TGTGCCAGCAGTAGGGGACTAGCGGGGTCTCAAGAGACCCAGTACTTC.

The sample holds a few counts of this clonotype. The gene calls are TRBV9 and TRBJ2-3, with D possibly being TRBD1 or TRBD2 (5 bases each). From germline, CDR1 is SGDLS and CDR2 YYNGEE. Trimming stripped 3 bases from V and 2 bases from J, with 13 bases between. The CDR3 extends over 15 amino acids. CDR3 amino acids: CASSAQPGPTDTQYF. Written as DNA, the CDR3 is TGTGCCAGCAGCGCCCAACCGGGACCCACAGATACGCAGTATTTT.

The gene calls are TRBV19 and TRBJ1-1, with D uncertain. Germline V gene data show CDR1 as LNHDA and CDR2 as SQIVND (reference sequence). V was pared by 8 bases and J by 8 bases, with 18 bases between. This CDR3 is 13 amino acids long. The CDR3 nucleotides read TGTGCCAGTTCCTCTAGGGTCGGAAGAGAAGCTTTCTTT. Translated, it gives CASSSRVGREAFF. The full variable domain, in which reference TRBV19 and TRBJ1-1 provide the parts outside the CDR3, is DGGITQSPKYLFRKEGQNVTLSCEQNLNHDAMYWYRQDPGQGLRLIYYSQIVNDFQKGDIAEGYSVSREKKESFPLTVTSAQKNPTAFYLCASSSRVGREAFFGQGTRLTVV.

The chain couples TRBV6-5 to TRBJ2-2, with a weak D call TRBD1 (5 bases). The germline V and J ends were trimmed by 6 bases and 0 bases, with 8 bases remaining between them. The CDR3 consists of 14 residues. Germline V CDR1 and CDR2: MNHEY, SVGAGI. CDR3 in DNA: TGTGCCAGCAGCCAGGGCTCGAACACCGGGGAGCTGTTTTTT. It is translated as CASSQGSNTGELFF.

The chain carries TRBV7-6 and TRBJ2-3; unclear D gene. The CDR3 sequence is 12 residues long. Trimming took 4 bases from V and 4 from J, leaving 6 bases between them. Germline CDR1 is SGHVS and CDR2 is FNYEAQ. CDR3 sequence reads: CASSSDSDTQYF. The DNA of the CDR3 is TGTGCCAGCAGCTCCGATTCAGATACGCAGTATTTT.

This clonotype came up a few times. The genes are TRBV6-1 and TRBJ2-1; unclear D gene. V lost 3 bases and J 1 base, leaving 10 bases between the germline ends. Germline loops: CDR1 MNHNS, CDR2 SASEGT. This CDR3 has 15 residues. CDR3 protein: CASSEDPGSYNEQFF. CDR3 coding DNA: TGTGCCAGCAGTGAGGATCCCGGGTCCTACAATGAGCAGTTCTTC.

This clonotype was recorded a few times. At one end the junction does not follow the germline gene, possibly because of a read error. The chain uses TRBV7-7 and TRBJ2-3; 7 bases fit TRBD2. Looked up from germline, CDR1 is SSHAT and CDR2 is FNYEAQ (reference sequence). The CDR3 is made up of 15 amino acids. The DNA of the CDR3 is TGTGCTAGCAGCTTAACACTAGCGCGCACAGATACGCAGTATTTT. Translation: CASSLTLARTDTQYF.

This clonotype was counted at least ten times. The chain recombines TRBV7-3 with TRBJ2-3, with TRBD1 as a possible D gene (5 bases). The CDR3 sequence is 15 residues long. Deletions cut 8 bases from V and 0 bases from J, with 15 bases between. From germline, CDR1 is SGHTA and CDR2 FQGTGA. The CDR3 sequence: CASSRGQTSTDTQYF. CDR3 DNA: TGTGCCAGCTCCCGCGGACAAACAAGCACAGATACGCAGTATTTT.

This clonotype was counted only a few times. CDR3 in DNA: TGTGCCAGCAGCTTAGGGCTCCGGGAAGAAGCCCAGCATTTT. Translation gives CASSLGLREEAQHF. The chain joins TRBV7-8 to TRBJ1-5; D remains ambiguous. Germline CDR1 reads SGHVS; CDR2 reads FQNEAQ. V was pared by 1 base and J by 11 bases, with 15 bases between. This CDR3 is built from 14 residues.

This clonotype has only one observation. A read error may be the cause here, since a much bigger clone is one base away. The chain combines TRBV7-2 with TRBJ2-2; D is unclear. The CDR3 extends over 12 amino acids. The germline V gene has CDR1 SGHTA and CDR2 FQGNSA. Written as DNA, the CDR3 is TGTGCCAACAGCTTTTTACCGTGGGAGCTGTTTTTT. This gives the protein CANSFLPWELFF.

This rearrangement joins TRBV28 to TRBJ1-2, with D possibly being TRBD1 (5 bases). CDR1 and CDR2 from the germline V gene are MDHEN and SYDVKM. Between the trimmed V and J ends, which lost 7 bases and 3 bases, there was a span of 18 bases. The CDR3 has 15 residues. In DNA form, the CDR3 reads TGTGCCAGCAATCCCCCCGGCAGGGAATACTATGGCTACACCTTC. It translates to CASNPPGREYYGYTF.

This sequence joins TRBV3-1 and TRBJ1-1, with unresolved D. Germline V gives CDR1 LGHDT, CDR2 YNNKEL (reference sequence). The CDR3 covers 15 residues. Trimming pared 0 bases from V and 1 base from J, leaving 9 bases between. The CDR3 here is CASSQDIQKNTEAFF. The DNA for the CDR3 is TGTGCCAGCAGCCAAGATATCCAGAAGAACACTGAAGCTTTCTTT.

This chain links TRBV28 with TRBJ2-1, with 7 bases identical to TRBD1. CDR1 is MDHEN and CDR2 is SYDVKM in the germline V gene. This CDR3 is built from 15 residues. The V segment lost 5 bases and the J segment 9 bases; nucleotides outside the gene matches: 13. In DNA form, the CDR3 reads TGTGCCAGCAGTCGCGACAGGGAAAAAGCGTCTGAGCAGTTCTTC. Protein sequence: CASSRDREKASEQFF.

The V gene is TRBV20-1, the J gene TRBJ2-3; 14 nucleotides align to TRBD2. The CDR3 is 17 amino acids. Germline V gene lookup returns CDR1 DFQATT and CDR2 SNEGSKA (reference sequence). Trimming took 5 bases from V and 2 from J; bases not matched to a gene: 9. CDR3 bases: TGCAGTGCTTCCGGGACTAGCGGGGGATATTTCACAGATACGCAGTATTTT. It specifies CSASGTSGGYFTDTQYF.

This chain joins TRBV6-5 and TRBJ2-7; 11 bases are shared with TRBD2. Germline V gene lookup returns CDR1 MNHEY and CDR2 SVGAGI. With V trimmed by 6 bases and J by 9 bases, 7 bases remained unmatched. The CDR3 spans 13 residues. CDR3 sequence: CASSSLAGGVQYV. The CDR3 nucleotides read TGTGCCAGCAGCTCCCTAGCGGGGGGAGTGCAGTACGTC.

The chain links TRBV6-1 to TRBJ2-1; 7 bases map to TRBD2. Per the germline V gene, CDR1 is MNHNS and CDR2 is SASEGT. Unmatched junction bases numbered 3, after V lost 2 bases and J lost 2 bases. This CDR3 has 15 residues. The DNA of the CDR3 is TGTGCCAGCAGTGAACTCGCGGGGGCCTACAATGAGCAGTTCTTC. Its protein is CASSELAGAYNEQFF.

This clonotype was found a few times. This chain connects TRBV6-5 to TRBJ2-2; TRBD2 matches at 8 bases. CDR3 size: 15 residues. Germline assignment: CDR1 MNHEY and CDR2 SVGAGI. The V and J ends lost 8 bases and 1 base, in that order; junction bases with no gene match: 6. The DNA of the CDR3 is TGTGCCAGCCGCCCGGCGGGGGGGAACACCGGGGAGCTGTTTTTT. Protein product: CASRPAGGNTGELFF.

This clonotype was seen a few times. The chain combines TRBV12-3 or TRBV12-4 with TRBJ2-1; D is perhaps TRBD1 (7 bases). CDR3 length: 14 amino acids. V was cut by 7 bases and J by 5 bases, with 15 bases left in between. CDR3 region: CASKGARGDNEQFF. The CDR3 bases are TGTGCCAGCAAGGGGGCGCGGGGCGACAATGAGCAGTTCTTC.